Each of the 21 T cell receptor beta chains below was sequenced from the same sample in a study of Tregs in tolerant kidney transplant recipients. The protocol was immunoSEQ multiplex PCR, while the TCRdb copy is restricted to in-frame clones and leaves out a portion. This sample's table has 30,000 to 35,000 clones. The material was CD8+ T cells from blood, obtained before the transplant. These receptors were obtained from a human donor who received a combined kidney and bone marrow transplant.

With regard to this clone: The read is 3 residues too short to cover the CDR3 end, so that end is filled in from the germline J gene. The chain joins TRBV5-1 to TRBJ1-6; D is possibly TRBD1 (5 bases). There are 16 residues in the CDR3. V dropped 0 bases and J dropped 3 bases, with 10 bases sitting between them. The germline gives CDR1 SGHRS, CDR2 YFSETQ. CDR3 DNA (partial): TGCGCCAGCAGCTTGGAGACAGCTCGCTATAATTCACCC. This translates into CASSLETARYNSP. The complete CDR3 reads CASSLETARYNSPLHF.

To note about this clone: The read ends 3 residues before the CDR3 terminus; that terminus is restored from the germline J gene. The chain employs TRBV7-9 and TRBJ2-3; 9 bases are shared with TRBD1. Germline CDR1 SEHNR, CDR2 FQNEAQ (reference sequence). Trimming removed 8 bases from V and 5 bases from J; junction bases left unmatched: 11. The CDR3 totals 15 residues. The sequenced part of the CDR3 DNA is TGTGCCAGCGGCCCGACAGGGGGTTTGCTAGATACG. Amino acid sequence: CASGPTGGLLDT. The complete CDR3 reads CASGPTGGLLDTQYF.

Points on this clone: With the read ending 3 residues before the CDR3 end, the germline J gene is used to fill in that end. The chain links TRBV2 to TRBJ1-5; the match to TRBD1 covers 7 bases. The germline gives CDR1 SNHLY, CDR2 FYNNEI. The CDR3 runs 14 residues. V shed 7 bases and J 5 bases; nucleotides not matched to a gene: 8. The CDR3: CASTQYGTDQPQHF. The sequenced CDR3 bases are TGTGCCAGCACCCAGTACGGGACAGATCAGCCC.

For this clone: From the germline J gene comes the end of the CDR3, since the read stops 3 residues before it. The chain links TRBV7-9 to TRBJ1-1; the D is unclear. Trimming took 2 bases from V and 4 from J, leaving 5 bases between them. This CDR3 has 12 amino acids. Germline values: CDR1 SEHNR, CDR2 FQNEAQ (reference sequence). The sequenced part of the CDR3 DNA is TGTGCCAGCAGCTTAATAATCACTGAA. Its translation is CASSLIITE. The full CDR3 sequence reads CASSLIITEAFF.

In regard to this clone: The observed sequence ends 3 residues before the CDR3 terminus, with the missing tail filled in from the germline J gene. The chain has TRBV18 and TRBJ1-1, with TRBD1 matching 8 bases. Germline CDR1 KGHSH, CDR2 LQKENI. V gave up 3 bases and J gave up 5 bases; unmatched junction bases: 11. CDR3 length: 16 amino acids. The sequenced part of the CDR3 DNA is TGTGCCAGCTCACCGCGGACAGGGATGAGTGAAACTGAA. It codes for CASSPRTGMSETE. The complete CDR3 reads CASSPRTGMSETEAFF. The full variable domain, in which reference TRBV18 and TRBJ1-1 provide the parts outside the CDR3, is NAGVMQNPRHLVRRRGQEARLRCSPMKGHSHVYWYRQLPEEGLKFMVYLQKENIIDESGMPKERFSAEFPKEGPSILRIQQVVRGDSAAYFCASSPRTGMSETEAFFGQGTRLTVV.

Points on this clone: The CDR3 goes on 3 residues after the read ends, and that part is filled in from the germline J gene. The J gene is TRBJ2-7, the V gene TRBV19, with TRBD2 matching 10 bases. The length of the CDR3 is 16 residues. Trimming took 4 bases from V and 3 from J; bases not matched to a gene: 9. Germline V CDR1 and CDR2: LNHDA, SQIVND (reference sequence). CDR3 sequence: CASSTLLAGVIYEQYF. The CDR3 bases that were read are TGTGCCAGTAGTACCCTCCTAGCGGGAGTGATCTACGAG. The variable domain in full, with the rest retrieved from reference TRBV19 and TRBJ2-7, is DGGITQSPKYLFRKEGQNVTLSCEQNLNHDAMYWYRQDPGQGLRLIYYSQIVNDFQKGDIAEGYSVSREKKESFPLTVTSAQKNPTAFYLCASSTLLAGVIYEQYFGPGTRLTVT.

The CDR3 reads CASSTQKTEAFF. The CDR3 bases that were read are TGTGCCAGCAGCACCCAGAAAACAGAA. The chain employs TRBV7-8 and TRBJ1-1; D not certain. The read terminates 3 residues ahead of where the CDR3 ends, so the germline J gene completes it. CDR1 and CDR2 from the germline V gene are SGHVS and FQNEAQ. The CDR3 loop spans 12 amino acids.

Note on this clone: The read halts 3 residues ahead of the CDR3 end, with the missing end drawn from the germline J gene. The chain uses TRBV30 and TRBJ2-1; tentatively, D is TRBD1 (9 bases). Per the germline V gene, CDR1 is GTSNPN and CDR2 is SVGIG (reference sequence). The CDR3 is made up of 17 amino acids. Trimming removed 7 bases at V and 7 bases at J, with 29 bases between. The CDR3 loop is CAFSRDRDRGGLNEQFF. The CDR3 DNA, read in part, is TGTGCCTTCTCCCGGGACAGGGACCGGGGGGGGTTGAATGAG. The entire variable domain, with the rest obtained from reference TRBV30 and TRBJ2-1, is as follows: SQTIHQWPATLVQPVGSPLSLECTVEGTSNPNLYWYRQAAGRGLQLLFYSVGIGQISSEVPQNLSASRPQDRQFILSSKKLLLSDSGFYLCAFSRDRDRGGLNEQFFGPGTRLTVL.

For this clone: The sequenced fragment ends 3 residues before the CDR3 boundary, so the rest is inferred from the germline J gene. The V call is TRBV29-1, the J call TRBJ2-1; 8 bases fit TRBD2. This CDR3 is built from 15 residues. The germline V gene encodes CDR1 SQVTM and CDR2 ANQGSEA. V was pared by 4 bases and J by 2 bases, with 7 bases of the junction left unmatched. This CDR3 is CSVAVSGDTYNEQFF. The CDR3 bases that were read are TGCAGCGTTGCTGTTAGCGGGGATACCTACAATGAG.

About this clone: The read stops 3 residues short of the end of the CDR3; the missing end is completed from the germline J gene. The chain uses TRBV13 and TRBJ1-1; a possible D gene is TRBD1 (5 bases). Per germline, CDR1 PRHDT and CDR2 FYEKMQ (reference sequence). The CDR3 length is 13 residues. Trimming cost V 4 bases and J 3 bases, with 9 bases left between them. The CDR3 loop is CASSWGKDTEAFF. The sequenced part of the CDR3 DNA is TGTGCCAGCAGCTGGGGCAAGGACACTGAA.

Concerning this clone: The CDR3 end lies 3 residues beyond the end of the read and is filled in from the germline J gene. The gene calls are TRBV10-1 and TRBJ2-1, with D tentatively TRBD1 (6 bases). Germline V gene lookup returns CDR1 WNHNN and CDR2 SYGVQD (reference sequence). CDR3 length: 12 residues. The V and J ends lost 9 bases and 8 bases respectively, with 14 bases between them. CDR3 bases read: TGCGCCAGTGGAACAGGGAGCGATGAG. It specifies CASGTGSDE. From start to end, the CDR3 is CASGTGSDEQFF.

Comments on this clone: The read stops 3 residues short of the end of the CDR3; the missing end is completed from the germline J gene. V is TRBV7-9 and J is TRBJ1-6, with D perhaps TRBD1 (6 bases). CDR1 and CDR2 from the germline V gene are SEHNR and FQNEAQ (reference sequence). This CDR3 is built from 12 residues. Partial CDR3 DNA: TGTGCCAGCAGCCTACACAGGGACCCC. Its translation is CASSLHRDP. The complete CDR3 protein is CASSLHRDPLHF.

CDR3 sequence: CASSPGHTYEQYF. CDR3 DNA, as far as it was read: TGTGCCAGCAGCCCGGGACATACCTACGAG. The chain recombines TRBV7-7 with TRBJ2-7; a possible D gene is TRBD1 (6 bases). The sequence runs out 3 residues before the end of the CDR3; the remainder is reconstructed from the germline J gene. The ends were cut back, 5 bases at V and 2 bases at J, with 10 bases in the middle. This CDR3 region has 13 residues. The germline CDR1 and CDR2 sequences are SSHAT and FNYEAQ (reference sequence).

Concerning this clone: The DNA ends 3 residues before the CDR3 does, and the rest of the CDR3 is filled in from the germline J gene. The chain has TRBV7-9 and TRBJ2-1, with a weak D call TRBD1 (5 bases). V dropped 7 bases and J dropped 1 base, with 11 bases sitting between them. The CDR3 is made up of 14 amino acids. Looked up from germline, CDR1 is SEHNR and CDR2 is FQNEAQ (reference sequence). The CDR3 loop is CASTDDRSYNEQFF. The sequenced part of the CDR3 DNA is TGTGCCAGCACCGATGACAGATCCTACAATGAG.

In regard to this clone: The CDR3 goes on 3 residues after the read ends, and that part is filled in from the germline J gene. The chain links TRBV2 to TRBJ2-2; 11 positions match TRBD2. Looked up from germline, CDR1 is SNHLY and CDR2 is FYNNEI. The V and J ends lost 6 bases and 4 bases, in that order; junction bases with no gene match: 7. CDR3 size: 16 residues. The CDR3 DNA, read in part, is TGTGCCAGCAGGGGCGGGACTAGCGGCCTCACCGGGGAG. Protein sequence: CASRGGTSGLTGE. The full CDR3 reads CASRGGTSGLTGELFF.

The CDR3 protein is CASSRGFNENSPLHF. The CDR3 DNA, read in part, is TGTGCCAGCAGTAGGGGGTTCAATGAAAATTCACCC. The rearrangement joins TRBV2 to TRBJ1-6, with a possible D match to TRBD1 (6 bases). The read comes to an end 3 residues before the CDR3 does, leaving the germline J gene to fill in the end. Germline CDR1 and CDR2: SNHLY and FYNNEI. Trimming took off 5 bases at V and 7 bases at J, with 15 bases between the two ends. CDR3 length: 15 residues. The whole variable domain, filled in from reference TRBV2 and TRBJ1-6, reads EPEVTQTPSHQVTQMGQEVILRCVPISNHLYFYWYRQILGQKVEFLVSFYNNEISEKSEIFDDQFSVERPDGSNFTLKIRSTKLEDSAMYFCASSRGFNENSPLHFGNGTRLTVT.

Turning to this clone: The observed sequence ends 3 residues before the CDR3 terminus, with the missing tail filled in from the germline J gene. The chain links TRBV7-8 to TRBJ2-5; TRBD2 might be the D (6 bases). CDR3 size: 16 residues. V lost 1 base, J lost 5 bases, and 17 bases lay in between. CDR1 and CDR2 from the germline V gene are SGHVS and FQNEAQ. CDR3 region: CASSLGAGTPQETQYF. The sequenced CDR3 bases are TGTGCCAGCAGCTTAGGGGCCGGGACTCCTCAGGAGACC.

Incomplete CDR3 DNA: TGTGCCAGCAGTTACTCTGCCCAGCGGGGCTACTACGAG. It is translated as CASSYSAQRGYYE. The full CDR3 reads CASSYSAQRGYYEQYF. The chain uses TRBV6-2 or TRBV6-3 and TRBJ2-7; 7 bases match TRBD2. The DNA ends 3 residues before the CDR3 does, and the rest of the CDR3 is filled in from the germline J gene. The CDR3 has 16 residues. The V segment lost 0 bases and the J segment 3 bases; nucleotides outside the gene matches: 8. Looked up from germline, CDR1 is MNHEY and CDR2 is SVGEGT.

As for this clone: The CDR3 end lies 3 residues beyond the end of the read and is filled in from the germline J gene. The chain links TRBV19 to TRBJ1-5; D remains unclear. The CDR3 has 15 amino acids. CDR1 LNHDA and CDR2 SQIVND come from the germline V gene (reference sequence). V lost 3 bases and J 0 bases, leaving 9 bases between the germline ends. CDR3 loop: CASSMADYSNQPQHF. CDR3 bases read: TGTGCCAGTAGTATGGCGGATTATAGCAATCAGCCC.

About this clone: The read finishes 3 residues shy of the CDR3 end, and the germline J gene is used to complete it. V gene TRBV7-8 combines with J gene TRBJ1-5; 8 nucleotides match TRBD1. The germline CDR1 and CDR2 sequences are SGHVS and FQNEAQ. The junction had 9 bases not matched to a gene; V was cut back by 5 bases and J by 6 bases. CDR3 length: 15 amino acids. CDR3 amino acids: CASSPRTGFGQPQHF. The sequenced CDR3 bases are TGTGCCAGCAGCCCCCGGACAGGGTTCGGTCAGCCC.

With respect to this clone: The read ends 3 residues early relative to the CDR3; the germline J gene fills the gap. The J gene is TRBJ1-2, the V gene TRBV7-8; 10 nucleotides line up with TRBD1. Germline lookup yields CDR1 SGHVS and CDR2 FQNEAQ. V shed 5 bases, J shed 7 bases, and the junction held 13 bases outside the gene matches. The CDR3 extends over 16 amino acids. CDR3 loop: CASSAPIGQGVFGYTF. Incomplete CDR3 DNA: TGTGCCAGCAGCGCCCCAATCGGACAGGGGGTTTTTGGC.